What follows are 22 T cell receptor beta chains derived from one specimen sequenced in a study of Ad26.COV2.S vaccination and SARS-CoV-2 variants. Clones were read by immunoSEQ multiplex PCR, and TCRdb kept only the in-frame ones, dropping some. The sample lists some 350,000 clones, around 84% occurring once. Treatment in this sample: 15 to 20 received Ad26.COV2.S at low or high dose, single or two shots; about 5 received placebo; per-sample allocation not given. Specimens were obtained on day 63 following the first vaccine or placebo injection. This specimen was peripheral blood, taken in a trial of Ad26.COV2.S vaccine versus placebo. The source of these receptors is a person between 18 and 59 years old who received the Ad26.COV2.S COVID-19 vaccine or a placebo.

The chain links TRBV5-4 to TRBJ2-5; D might be TRBD1 or TRBD2, each matching 5 bases. The CDR3 consists of 14 residues. Trimming stripped 8 bases from V and 5 bases from J, with 19 bases between. Looked up from germline, CDR1 is SGHNT and CDR2 is YYREEE (reference sequence). The CDR3 protein is CASLLRGVEETQYF. The CDR3 coding sequence is TGTGCCAGTCTCCTGCGAGGGGTAGAGGAGACCCAGTACTTC.

The chain links TRBV4-3 to TRBJ1-4, with D perhaps matching TRBD1 (6 bases). Germline V lookup: CDR1 LGHNA, CDR2 YSLEER. V was trimmed by 6 bases and J by 5 bases, leaving 13 bases between them. The CDR3 contains 14 residues. The CDR3 region has the DNA TGCGCCAGCAGTGGGGGCGCGGCAAATGAAAAACTGTTTTTT. It codes for CASSGGAANEKLFF.

The V gene is TRBV28, the J gene TRBJ2-1; 9 nucleotides agree with TRBD1. The CDR3 runs 16 residues. Germline assignment: CDR1 MDHEN and CDR2 SYDVKM. With 1 base clipped from V and 5 bases from J, the junction kept 6 bases outside the gene matches. The CDR3 DNA reads TGTGCCAGCAGTTTATTTGGGACAGGGCCCCACAATGAGCAGTTCTTC. Translation: CASSLFGTGPHNEQFF.

The V and J genes are TRBV19 and TRBJ1-1; D is perhaps TRBD1 (5 bases). Germline lookup yields CDR1 LNHDA and CDR2 SQIVND (reference sequence). This CDR3 is 14 amino acids long. Trimming removed 6 bases from V and 6 bases from J, with 17 bases in between. CDR3 amino acids: CASSMTGDWAEAFF. The CDR3 DNA follows: TGTGCCAGTAGCATGACGGGGGACTGGGCTGAAGCTTTCTTT.

V and J are TRBV10-3 and TRBJ1-2; possible D gene TRBD1, 5 bases. The V gene lost 11 bases and the J gene lost 7 bases, with 11 bases spanning the gap. The germline V gene has CDR1 ENHRY and CDR2 SYGVKD. This CDR3 has 10 amino acids. The CDR3 DNA follows: TGTGCCGCTCAGGGTAGTGGCTACACCTTC. Its protein is CAAQGSGYTF.

The sample holds many counts of this clone. CDR3 protein: CAISELTGANVLTF. The CDR3, as DNA: TGTGCCATCAGTGAACTTACAGGGGCCAACGTCCTGACTTTC. V gene TRBV10-3 combines with J gene TRBJ2-6; unclear D gene. Trimming cost V 3 bases and J 4 bases, with 7 bases left between them. CDR3 size: 14 residues. The germline gives CDR1 ENHRY, CDR2 SYGVKD.

V usage is TRBV24-1 and J usage is TRBJ2-3; possibly TRBD1 for D (5 bases). The CDR3 runs to 14 residues. V lost 4 bases, J lost 1 base, and 8 bases lay in between. Germline V gene lookup returns CDR1 KGHDR and CDR2 SFDVKD. In nucleotides, the CDR3 is TGTGCCACCAGTGAGGGGCAGGGCACAGATACGCAGTATTTT. Translation: CATSEGQGTDTQYF.

At least ten counts were recorded for this clone. CDR3 loop: CASSVRGMSTTGEQYF. CDR3 sequence (DNA): TGTGCCAGCAGCGTGAGGGGTATGTCAACTACGGGTGAGCAGTACTTC. The V and J genes are TRBV9 and TRBJ2-7; either TRBD1 or TRBD2 may fit D (5 bases each). The V gene lost 2 bases and the J gene lost 7 bases, with 22 bases spanning the gap. Germline lookup yields CDR1 SGDLS and CDR2 YYNGEE. This CDR3 spans 16 amino acids.

The V gene is TRBV29-1, the J gene TRBJ2-2; D uncertain. Looked up from germline, CDR1 is SQVTM and CDR2 is ANQGSEA. V gave up 5 bases and J gave up 3 bases, with 13 bases separating them. CDR3 length: 14 amino acids. The DNA for the CDR3 is TGCAGCGTTCGGCAGTCGGTCGACACCGGGGAGCTGTTTTTT. The encoded protein is CSVRQSVDTGELFF.

This rearrangement joins TRBV5-1 to TRBJ2-1, with 8 bases matching TRBD2. V lost 4 bases to trimming and J lost 1 base; unmatched junction nucleotides: 7. There are 16 residues in the CDR3. CDR1 is SGHRS and CDR2 is YFSETQ in the germline V gene. The CDR3 sequence is CASSQYPGGSYNEQFF. The CDR3 DNA reads TGCGCCAGCAGCCAGTACCCGGGAGGGTCCTACAATGAGCAGTTCTTC.

This sequence joins TRBV18 and TRBJ2-1, with TRBD2 matching 11 bases. Germline V CDR1 and CDR2: KGHSH, LQKENI. With 6 bases clipped from V and 4 bases from J, the junction kept 8 bases outside the gene matches. The CDR3 has 16 amino acids. CDR3 sequence (DNA): TGTGCCAGCTCCCCGGGACTAGCGGAGAGTTACAATGAGCAGTTCTTC. This translates into CASSPGLAESYNEQFF.

V is TRBV3-1 (or the pseudogene TRBV3-2) and J is TRBJ1-1, with D perhaps matching TRBD1 (5 bases). The CDR3 loop spans 16 amino acids. Trimming cost V 0 bases and J 5 bases, with 16 bases left between them. The germline V gene encodes CDR1 LGHDT and CDR2 YNNKEL (reference sequence). CDR3 nucleotide sequence: TGTGCCAGCAGCCAAGACACGCGGGGAGAGGGGACTGAAGCTTTCTTT. As protein: CASSQDTRGEGTEAFF.

This chain uses TRBV4-3 with TRBJ2-3; D unclear. Germline assignment: CDR1 LGHNA and CDR2 YSLEER. The germline V and J ends were trimmed by 3 bases and 2 bases, with 6 bases remaining between them. There are 13 residues in the CDR3. The CDR3 region is CASSQLPTDTQYF. In nucleotides, the CDR3 is TGCGCCAGCAGCCAGCTCCCCACAGATACGCAGTATTTT.

The rearrangement links TRBV18 to TRBJ2-2; D might be TRBD1 (6 bases). Per the germline V gene, CDR1 is KGHSH and CDR2 is LQKENI. This CDR3 spans 16 amino acids. V was trimmed by 3 bases and J by 1 base, leaving 12 bases between them. The CDR3 protein is CASSPRSTGNTGELFF. CDR3 coding DNA: TGTGCCAGCTCACCCAGATCGACAGGGAACACCGGGGAGCTGTTTTTT.

The rearrangement links TRBV14 to TRBJ2-1; the D gene could be TRBD1 or TRBD2 (6 bases each). Between the trimmed V and J ends, which lost 6 bases and 8 bases, there was a span of 17 bases. This CDR3 has 14 amino acids. Germline V gene lookup returns CDR1 SGHDN and CDR2 FVKESK. CDR3 DNA: TGTGCCAGCAGTCCCCGGGGGCGTTTAGATGAGCAGTTCTTC. This encodes CASSPRGRLDEQFF. Using reference TRBV14 and TRBJ2-1 for the parts outside the CDR3, the full variable domain is EAGVTQFPSHSVIEKGQTVTLRCDPISGHDNLYWYRRVMGKEIKFLLHFVKESKQDESGMPNNRFLAERTGGTYSTLKVQPAELEDSGVYFCASSPRGRLDEQFFGPGTRLTVL.

The CDR3 DNA is TGTGCCAGCAGCTTCGCCGGGGCGGACTTCTATGGCTACACCTTC. This gives the protein CASSFAGADFYGYTF. This chain connects TRBV5-4 to TRBJ1-2, with D tentatively TRBD1 (5 bases). Trimming shortened V by 2 bases and J by 4 bases, and 15 bases separated the two germline ends. The CDR3 is 15 residues long. Per the germline V gene, CDR1 is SGHNT and CDR2 is YYREEE (reference sequence).

V and J are TRBV27 and TRBJ2-1; D uncertain. CDR1 and CDR2 (germline): MNHEY, SMNVEV (reference sequence). The CDR3 consists of 17 residues. Trimming removed 0 bases from V and 0 bases from J, with 12 bases in between. In DNA form, the CDR3 reads TGTGCCAGCAGTTTATCTATGGGCCGTAGCTCCTACAATGAGCAGTTCTTC. Its protein product is CASSLSMGRSSYNEQFF.

V is TRBV27 and J is TRBJ2-1; D may be TRBD2 (7 bases). CDR1 and CDR2 from the germline V gene are MNHEY and SMNVEV (reference sequence). CDR3 length: 15 amino acids. The V gene lost 4 bases and the J gene lost 2 bases, with 12 bases spanning the gap. CDR3 loop: CASSSSRGPYNEQFF. The DNA for the CDR3 is TGTGCCAGCAGTTCCTCGCGGGGGCCCTACAATGAGCAGTTCTTC.

This rearrangement joins TRBV5-1 to TRBJ2-7; the D is unclear. V lost 3 bases, J lost 3 bases, and 4 bases lay in between. This CDR3 region has 11 residues. Germline V gives CDR1 SGHRS, CDR2 YFSETQ. The CDR3 nucleotides are TGCGCCAGCAGCTCACGCTACGAGCAGTACTTC. This translates into CASSSRYEQYF.

This sequence joins TRBV30 and TRBJ1-6; 7 bases map to TRBD1. The V gene's germline CDR1 is GTSNPN and CDR2 SVGIG (reference sequence). Trimming removed 4 bases from V and 10 bases from J; junction bases left unmatched: 7. There are 13 residues in the CDR3. The CDR3 reads CAWNPGGGSPLHF. Written as DNA, the CDR3 is TGTGCCTGGAATCCAGGGGGTGGGTCACCCCTCCACTTT.

The chain uses TRBV3-1 (or the pseudogene TRBV3-2) and TRBJ1-5; TRBD1 is a possible D gene (5 bases). CDR1 LGHDT and CDR2 YNNKEL come from the germline V gene (reference sequence). Trimming took off 3 bases at V and 5 bases at J, with 8 bases between the two ends. The CDR3 is 13 residues long. CDR3 DNA: TGTGCCAGCAGCCATCAGGGACATCAGCCCCAGCATTTT. Amino acids: CASSHQGHQPQHF.

This sequence joins TRBV4-1 and TRBJ1-1, with D hard to call. This CDR3 has 14 residues. Per the germline V gene, CDR1 is MGHRA and CDR2 is YSYEKL. V lost 3 bases and J 3 bases, leaving 11 bases between the germline ends. The CDR3 region has the DNA TGCGCCAGCAGCCAGCAGGACTGGGACACTGAAGCTTTCTTT. Protein: CASSQQDWDTEAFF.